What follows describes a single T cell receptor (beta chain). These data are taken from a study of T cell changes during pregnancy in multiple sclerosis. V was shortened by 0 bases and J by 3 bases, with 9 bases between the two germline ends. The CDR3 length is 15 residues. Germline loops: CDR1 KGHSH, CDR2 LQKENI. The repertoire was sequenced with immunoSEQ multiplex PCR; TCRdb's copy has only in-frame clones and lacks some. The table includes approximately 97,000 clones, about nine tenths detected once. The sequence was collected from a female donor in good health, enrolled as a control in a pregnancy study. Source: peripheral blood, taken in the second trimester of pregnancy. The genes are TRBV18 and TRBJ1-3; tentatively, D is TRBD1 (6 bases). The chain's CDR3 is CASSPPGARGNTIYF. CDR3 in DNA: TGTGCCAGCTCACCACCGGGGGCGCGTGGAAACACCATATATTTT.